This passage covers 13 T cell receptor beta chains from one sample sequenced in a study of OX40 agonist ivuxolimab in advanced cancers. The data were produced by immunoSEQ multiplex PCR, yet TCRdb's version contains in-frame clones alone and is incomplete. The table records approximately 89,000 clones, roughly 89% of them present only once. The source was CD4+ or CD8+ T cells sorted from blood, collected in a trial of the OX40 agonist ivuxolimab. The receptors here all came from an adult with an advanced solid tumor such as melanoma, head and neck, liver or kidney cancer.

V and J are TRBV4-3 and TRBJ2-2, with D perhaps given as TRBD1 or TRBD2 (5 bases each). Trimming left V 0 bases short and J 6 bases short, with 8 bases between. The CDR3 is 14 amino acids. Germline V gives CDR1 LGHNA, CDR2 YSLEER. CDR3 sequence (DNA): TGCGCCAGCAGCCAAGAAACGGGGCCCGGGGAGCTGTTTTTT. As protein: CASSQETGPGELFF.

The gene calls are TRBV6-5 and TRBJ1-1; the D is unclear. Between the trimmed V and J ends, which lost 5 bases and 11 bases, there was a span of 12 bases. Germline CDR1 is MNHEY and CDR2 is SVGAGI. CDR3 length: 11 residues. Here the CDR3 reads CASSDILGAFF. The DNA of the CDR3 is TGTGCCAGCAGTGACATCCTGGGGGCTTTCTTT.

CDR3 region: CASRGSSYNEQFF. The CDR3 bases are TGTGCCAGCAGGGGGAGCTCCTACAATGAGCAGTTCTTC. The chain uses TRBV7-2 and TRBJ2-1; D is possibly TRBD2 (5 bases). Trimming removed 6 bases from V and 0 bases from J, with 6 bases in between. CDR1 is SGHTA and CDR2 is FQGNSA in the germline V gene. The CDR3 extends over 13 amino acids. Supplemented by reference TRBV7-2 and TRBJ2-1, the full variable domain reads GAGVSQSPSNKVTEKGKDVELRCDPISGHTALYWYRQSLGQGLEFLIYFQGNSAPDKSGLPSDRFSAERTGGSVSTLTIQRTQQEDSAVYLCASRGSSYNEQFFGPGTRLTVL.

As concerns this clone: Distinct nucleotide sequences in the sample also encode this CDR3. The chain is built from TRBV9 and TRBJ1-1, with D unresolved. CDR3 length: 13 amino acids. Deletions cut 4 bases from V and 1 base from J, with 8 bases between. Germline V gene sequence: CDR1 SGDLS, CDR2 YYNGEE. The CDR3 bases are TGTGCCAGCAGCCAAGGCCCGAACACTGAAGCTTTCTTT. Its protein product is CASSQGPNTEAFF.

This clone was observed a handful of times. V usage is TRBV18 and J usage is TRBJ1-6; D ambiguous. V dropped 1 base and J dropped 11 bases, with 12 bases sitting between them. Germline CDR1 and CDR2: KGHSH and LQKENI. The CDR3 loop spans 14 amino acids. CDR3 residues: CASSPRTDEAPLHF. The CDR3 bases are TGTGCCAGCTCACCACGGACGGACGAGGCACCCCTCCACTTT.

Comment on this clone: A read error may produce the germline difference seen at one junction end. This rearrangement joins TRBV11-2 to TRBJ1-2; 9 bases are shared with TRBD1. Germline V gives CDR1 SGHAT, CDR2 FQNNGV. This CDR3 comprises 12 residues. Written as DNA, the CDR3 is TGTGCCAGCAGCTTAGATAACAGGGGGCTCCACTTC. This gives the protein CASSLDNRGLHF.

This clone was recorded once. Other nucleotide sequences in the sample specify the same CDR3. The chain couples TRBV9 to TRBJ1-1, with 8 bases matching TRBD1. Per germline, CDR1 SGDLS and CDR2 YYNGEE. Unmatched junction bases numbered 2, after V lost 0 bases and J lost 4 bases. The CDR3 extends over 14 amino acids. The CDR3 reads CASSVATGGTEAFF. In DNA, the CDR3 is TGTGCCAGCAGCGTAGCTACAGGGGGCACTGAAGCTTTCTTT.

The chain carries TRBV7-9 and TRBJ2-7; a weak D match, TRBD2 (7 bases). The CDR3 extends over 15 amino acids. Between the trimmed V and J ends, which lost 1 base and 4 bases, there was a span of 14 bases. Germline assignment: CDR1 SEHNR and CDR2 FQNEAQ (reference sequence). The CDR3 is CASSLGEGDVYEQYF. The CDR3 coding sequence is TGTGCCAGCAGCTTAGGGGAGGGGGACGTTTACGAGCAGTACTTC.

The gene calls are TRBV6-6 and TRBJ1-2; TRBD1 matches at 11 bases. The CDR3 is 16 residues long. The ends lost 2 bases at V and 10 bases at J; junction bases unmatched: 12. Germline V gene sequence: CDR1 MNHNY, CDR2 SVGAGI (reference sequence). DNA for the CDR3: TGTGCCAGCAGTTACGTAACCGGGACAGGGGGTTCGGACTACACCTTC. It yields the protein CASSYVTGTGGSDYTF.

The chain uses TRBV2 and TRBJ1-2; D is uncertain. CDR1 and CDR2 from the germline V gene are SNHLY and FYNNEI. The CDR3 is 14 residues long. With 1 base removed from V and 0 bases from J, the gap between germline ends came to 6 bases. The CDR3 region has the DNA TGTGCCAGCAGTGAAGGCCTAGCTAACTATGGCTACACCTTC. It specifies CASSEGLANYGYTF.

The V and J genes are TRBV6-1 and TRBJ1-1; a possible D gene is TRBD1 (5 bases). The CDR3 extends over 14 amino acids. Germline CDR1 and CDR2: MNHNS and SASEGT. Trimming cost V 3 bases and J 4 bases, with 12 bases left between them. CDR3 in DNA: TGTGCCAGCAGTGATTCAGGGAGAGGCACTGAAGCTTTCTTT. It yields the protein CASSDSGRGTEAFF.

V usage is TRBV11-2 and J usage is TRBJ1-3; 7 bases agree with TRBD1. Trimming took 5 bases from V and 2 from J; bases not matched to a gene: 9. Germline CDR1 reads SGHAT; CDR2 reads FQNNGV. The CDR3 extends over 16 amino acids. CDR3 region: CASSRWTGHTGNTIYF. In DNA form, the CDR3 reads TGTGCCAGCAGCCGATGGACAGGACATACTGGAAACACCATATATTTT.

The gene calls are TRBV6-1 and TRBJ1-1; D gene unclear. The CDR3 is made up of 12 amino acids. Germline values: CDR1 MNHNS, CDR2 SASEGT. The ends were cut back, 7 bases at V and 2 bases at J, with 8 bases in the middle. The CDR3 DNA reads as TGTGCCAGCACAACTGAAAACACTGAAGCTTTCTTT. As protein: CASTTENTEAFF.